This T cell receptor (beta chain) was found in a study of OX40 agonist ivuxolimab in advanced cancers. The table came from immunoSEQ multiplex PCR; TCRdb's copy has only in-frame clones and leaves some out. The profile shows roughly 9,700 clones, 77% of them singletons. The TCR sequence derives from an adult with an advanced solid tumor such as melanoma, head and neck, liver or kidney cancer. The source was CD4+ or CD8+ T cells sorted from blood, collected in a trial of the OX40 agonist ivuxolimab.

This CDR3 reads CASSVDLKTSYEQYF. As DNA, the CDR3 is TGCGCCAGCAGCGTGGACTTAAAGACTTCCTACGAGCAGTACTTC. This chain links TRBV5-1 with TRBJ2-7; a possible D gene is TRBD2 (5 bases). Trimming removed 4 bases from V and 1 base from J, with 15 bases in between. Germline lookup yields CDR1 SGHRS and CDR2 YFSETQ. This CDR3 has 15 amino acids.